This is a list of T cell receptor beta chains from one sample in a study of blood T cells in healthy people across ages. TCRdb analysed the 5' RACE reads with MiXCR anew, one entry per CDR3 protein. This table has 700,000 to 850,000 distinct CDR3 sequences, about 55% appearing once. The material sequenced was blood. All receptors derive from a man at least 80 years old in good health. The CDR3 runs from the conserved cysteine through the conserved F or W. A D gene is named only where the DNA matches it firmly.

j_gene,v_gene,d_gene,CDR3aa
TRBJ2-1,TRBV20-1,.,CSASGVGEQFF
TRBJ2-7,TRBV6-1,TRBD1,CASSEETGGSYEQYF
.,TRBV12-3/TRBV12-4,.,CASSQRLVTETQYF
TRBJ1-4,TRBV29-1,TRBD1,CSIGPPAGGSGPEKLFF
TRBJ2-7,TRBV5-4,.,CASSFKAGTVSYEQYF
TRBJ2-7,TRBV28,.,CASSSPPGAYEQYF
TRBJ2-7,TRBV28,TRBD2,CASSQGLAGGLNEQYF
TRBJ2-1,TRBV28,TRBD2,CASSSIAGGTSYNEQFF
TRBJ1-2,TRBV3-1,TRBD1,CASSKGQESGYTF
TRBJ2-4,TRBV2,.,CASLRRYGAKNIQYF
TRBJ1-1,TRBV15,TRBD1,CATSRDRRTGLRNTEAFF
TRBJ2-1,TRBV5-1,.,CASSLFPDRRGNEQFF
TRBJ1-2,TRBV27,.,CASSLSKGWYGYTF
TRBJ2-2,TRBV27,.,CASSVQEQTGELFF
TRBJ2-7,TRBV5-1,TRBD2,CASSWTSGNEQYF
TRBJ1-1,TRBV5-1,.,CASSPTRNENTEAFF
TRBJ1-1,TRBV5-1,TRBD1,CASSLNRGESHEAFF
TRBJ2-1,TRBV6-1,TRBD2,CASSKTGLAGSYNEQFF
TRBJ2-1,TRBV6-5,TRBD2,CASSYRLAGGTGQFF
TRBJ2-3,TRBV7-2,.,CASTLGKGRFNARDTQYF